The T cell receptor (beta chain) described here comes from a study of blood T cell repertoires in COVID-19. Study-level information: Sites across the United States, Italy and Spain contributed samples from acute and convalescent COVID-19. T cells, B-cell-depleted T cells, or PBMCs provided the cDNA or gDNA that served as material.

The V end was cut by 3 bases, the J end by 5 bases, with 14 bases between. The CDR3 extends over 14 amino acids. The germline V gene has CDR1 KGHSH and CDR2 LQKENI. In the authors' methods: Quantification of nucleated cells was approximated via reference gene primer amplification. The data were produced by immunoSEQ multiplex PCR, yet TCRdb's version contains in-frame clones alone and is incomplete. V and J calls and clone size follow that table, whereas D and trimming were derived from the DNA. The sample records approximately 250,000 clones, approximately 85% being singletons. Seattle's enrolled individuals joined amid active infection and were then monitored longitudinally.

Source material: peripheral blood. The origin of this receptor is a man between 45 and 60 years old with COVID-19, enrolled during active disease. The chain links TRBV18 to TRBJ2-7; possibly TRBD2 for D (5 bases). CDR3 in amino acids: CASSPRSGNDEQYF. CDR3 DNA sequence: TGTGCCAGCTCACCCCGGTCGGGGAACGACGAGCAGTACTTC.